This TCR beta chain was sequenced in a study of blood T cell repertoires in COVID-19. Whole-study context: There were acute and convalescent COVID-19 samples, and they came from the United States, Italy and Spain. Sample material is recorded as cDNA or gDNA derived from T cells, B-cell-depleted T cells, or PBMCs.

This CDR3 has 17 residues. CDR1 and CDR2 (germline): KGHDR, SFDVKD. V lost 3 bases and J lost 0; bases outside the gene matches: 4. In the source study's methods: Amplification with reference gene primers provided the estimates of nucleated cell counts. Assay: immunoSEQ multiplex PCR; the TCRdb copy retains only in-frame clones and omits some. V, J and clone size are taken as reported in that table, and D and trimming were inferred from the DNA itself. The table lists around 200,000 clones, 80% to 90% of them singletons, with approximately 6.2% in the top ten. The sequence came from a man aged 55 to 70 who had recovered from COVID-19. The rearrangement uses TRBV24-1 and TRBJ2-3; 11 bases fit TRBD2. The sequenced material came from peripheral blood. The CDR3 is CATSDQRLAGSTDTQYF. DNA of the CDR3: TGTGCCACCAGTGATCAGAGACTAGCGGGAAGCACAGATACGCAGTATTTT.